The 5 T cell receptor beta chains reported below all come from one sample, sequenced in a study of blood T cell repertoires in COVID-19. The protocol was immunoSEQ multiplex PCR, while the TCRdb copy is restricted to in-frame clones and leaves out a portion. The sample holds about 480,000 clones; about 88% are singletons and the top ten take about 1%. The sample was peripheral blood. The receptors were gathered from a man aged 18 to 29 with COVID-19, enrolled during active disease.

The chain is built from TRBV11-3 and TRBJ2-1; 10 bases map to TRBD1. The CDR3 has 13 amino acids. Trimming cost V 4 bases and J 12 bases; bases outside gene matches: 6. Per germline, CDR1 SGHNT and CDR2 YENEEA. The CDR3 loop is CASSSGQGDAQFF. The CDR3 region has the DNA TGTGCCAGCAGCTCCGGACAGGGGGATGCGCAGTTCTTC.

The chain carries TRBV5-1 and TRBJ2-5, with 9 positions matching TRBD1. The junction had 12 bases not matched to a gene; V was cut back by 4 bases and J by 2 bases. The CDR3 runs 17 residues. Germline CDR1 reads SGHRS; CDR2 reads YFSETQ. The CDR3 DNA reads TGCGCCAGCAGCCCGGAGAACAGGGGGCCAGGGCAAGAGACCCAGTACTTC. Protein product: CASSPENRGPGQETQYF.

This chain links TRBV25-1 with TRBJ2-5; 9 nucleotides line up with TRBD2. V lost 3 bases, J lost 5 bases, and 4 bases stayed unmatched. Germline CDR1 is MGHDK and CDR2 is SYGVNS. CDR3 length equals 14 residues. The CDR3 region has the DNA TGTGCCAGCAGTGAGGCGGGGGGGGCGGAGACCCAGTACTTC. Amino acid sequence: CASSEAGGAETQYF.

V is TRBV7-9 and J is TRBJ2-5; 14 bases match TRBD2. The germline gives CDR1 SEHNR, CDR2 FQNEAQ (reference sequence). The CDR3 runs 16 residues. With 2 bases clipped from V and 4 bases from J, the junction kept 3 bases outside the gene matches. DNA for the CDR3: TGTGCCAGCAGCTTAATCGGGACTAGCGGGAGAGAGACCCAGTACTTC. Its translation is CASSLIGTSGRETQYF.

V usage is TRBV2 and J usage is TRBJ2-7, with 7 bases that match TRBD1. The germline gives CDR1 SNHLY, CDR2 FYNNEI. Unmatched junction bases numbered 11, after V lost 7 bases and J lost 2 bases. The CDR3 runs to 15 residues. This CDR3 reads CASMYWDSDTYEQYF. The DNA for the CDR3 is TGTGCCAGCATGTACTGGGACAGTGATACCTACGAGCAGTACTTC.